This is a list of T cell receptor beta chains from one sample in a study of blood T cell repertoires in COVID-19. TCRdb's table, derived via immunoSEQ multiplex PCR, lists solely in-frame clones and lacks some. The sample yields roughly 150,000 clones, over 65% seen once. The sequencing input was peripheral blood. The receptors were sampled from a man in his fifties or sixties with acute or convalescent COVID-19. Each CDR3 is given with its conserved first and last residue. A D gene is named only where the DNA matches it firmly. Size is stated for part of the rows, as once, few or many counts, or as a class when the clone is expanded.

abundance: -
j_gene: TRBJ1-1
d_gene: -
v_gene: TRBV19
CDR3aa: CASSMGGSGTEAFF
CDR3nt: TGTGCCAGTAGTATGGGTGGTTCAGGAACTGAAGCTTTCTTT

abundance: -
j_gene: TRBJ1-2
d_gene: -
v_gene: TRBV6-5
CDR3aa: CASSPRDLGGYTF
CDR3nt: TGTGCCAGCAGTCCCAGGGATTTAGGTGGCTACACCTTC

abundance: -
j_gene: TRBJ2-5
d_gene: -
v_gene: TRBV2
CDR3aa: CASGGGWETQYF
CDR3nt: TGTGCCAGCGGGGGCGGGTGGGAGACCCAGTACTTC

abundance: many
j_gene: TRBJ1-1
d_gene: -
v_gene: TRBV19
CDR3aa: CASSLLTGPGGNTEAFF
CDR3nt: TGTGCCAGTAGTCTCCTGACGGGGCCCGGGGGGAACACTGAAGCTTTCTTT

abundance: once
j_gene: TRBJ2-7
d_gene: -
v_gene: TRBV28
CDR3aa: CASSLRAEPSYEQYF
CDR3nt: TGTGCCAGCAGTTTGAGGGCCGAACCCTCCTACGAGCAGTACTTC

abundance: -
j_gene: TRBJ2-1
d_gene: TRBD1
v_gene: TRBV24-1
CDR3aa: CATSDLPGQGNNEQFF
CDR3nt: TGTGCCACCAGTGATTTGCCGGGACAGGGAAACAATGAGCAGTTCTTC

abundance: few
j_gene: TRBJ2-5
d_gene: TRBD1
v_gene: TRBV29-1
CDR3aa: CSGTRDRGSQETQYF
CDR3nt: TGCAGCGGAACCCGGGACAGGGGGTCCCAAGAGACCCAGTACTTC

abundance: -
j_gene: TRBJ2-4
d_gene: -
v_gene: TRBV3-1/TRBV3-2
CDR3aa: CASSQLEGDIQYF
CDR3nt: TGTGCCAGCAGCCAACTAGAGGGTGACATTCAGTACTTC

abundance: -
j_gene: TRBJ2-1
d_gene: TRBD1
v_gene: TRBV5-5
CDR3aa: CASSLAGGNEQFF
CDR3nt: TGTGCCAGCAGCTTGGCAGGGGGCAATGAGCAGTTCTTC

abundance: few
j_gene: TRBJ1-6
d_gene: TRBD1
v_gene: TRBV6-5
CDR3aa: CASTETGPSSPLHF
CDR3nt: TGTGCCAGCACGGAGACAGGGCCGTCATCACCCCTCCACTTT

abundance: once
j_gene: TRBJ2-7
d_gene: -
v_gene: TRBV3-1/TRBV3-2
CDR3aa: CASSHSASPAYEQYF
CDR3nt: TGTGCCAGCAGCCATTCCGCCTCCCCGGCCTACGAGCAGTACTTC

abundance: -
j_gene: TRBJ2-3
d_gene: -
v_gene: TRBV12-5
CDR3aa: CASAQARGIDTQYF
CDR3nt: TGTGCTAGTGCCCAAGCCCGGGGAATAGATACGCAGTATTTT

abundance: -
j_gene: TRBJ1-2
d_gene: -
v_gene: TRBV13
CDR3aa: CASQGPPHYGYTF
CDR3nt: TGTGCCAGTCAGGGCCCTCCCCACTATGGCTACACCTTC

abundance: -
j_gene: TRBJ1-6
d_gene: -
v_gene: TRBV28
CDR3aa: CASSTNPLTDNSPLHF
CDR3nt: TGTGCCAGCAGTACCAACCCTCTGACAGATAATTCACCCCTCCACTTT

abundance: -
j_gene: TRBJ1-5
d_gene: TRBD1
v_gene: TRBV7-6
CDR3aa: CASSLSGGGLGLGDQPQHF
CDR3nt: TGTGCCAGCAGCTTGTCAGGGGGAGGCTTAGGGTTGGGGGATCAGCCCCAGCATTTT

abundance: -
j_gene: TRBJ2-1
d_gene: TRBD2
v_gene: TRBV3-1/TRBV3-2
CDR3aa: CASSQVTGRYNEQFF
CDR3nt: TGTGCCAGCAGCCAAGTCACCGGGAGGTACAATGAGCAGTTCTTC

abundance: -
j_gene: TRBJ2-2
d_gene: -
v_gene: TRBV25-1
CDR3aa: CASSARVTGELFF
CDR3nt: TGTGCCAGCAGTGCCCGTGTCACCGGGGAGCTGTTTTTT

abundance: -
j_gene: TRBJ2-7
d_gene: -
v_gene: TRBV20-1
CDR3aa: CSASSGYPYEQYF
CDR3nt: TGCAGTGCTAGTTCAGGGTACCCCTACGAGCAGTACTTC

abundance: -
j_gene: TRBJ2-5
d_gene: -
v_gene: TRBV25-1
CDR3aa: CASSLAETQYF
CDR3nt: TGTGCCAGCAGTCTAGCGGAGACCCAGTACTTC

abundance: -
j_gene: TRBJ2-3
d_gene: TRBD1
v_gene: TRBV6-2/TRBV6-3
CDR3aa: CASSRQGWTDTQYF
CDR3nt: TGTGCCAGCAGTCGACAGGGGTGGACAGATACGCAGTATTTT

abundance: -
j_gene: TRBJ1-6
d_gene: TRBD1
v_gene: TRBV7-2
CDR3aa: CASSPGQIYSPLHF
CDR3nt: TGTGCCAGCAGCCCGGGACAGATCTATTCACCCCTCCACTTT

abundance: -
j_gene: TRBJ1-6
d_gene: TRBD1
v_gene: TRBV18
CDR3aa: CASSPGTGAIYNSPLHF
CDR3nt: TGTGCCAGCTCACCAGGGACAGGGGCCATCTATAATTCACCCCTCCACTTT

abundance: -
j_gene: TRBJ2-5
d_gene: TRBD2
v_gene: TRBV19
CDR3aa: CASRGRLAANQETQYF
CDR3nt: TGTGCCAGTAGGGGGAGGCTAGCGGCGAACCAAGAGACCCAGTACTTC

abundance: many
j_gene: TRBJ2-7
d_gene: -
v_gene: TRBV6-5
CDR3aa: CASSSVGAITYEQYF
CDR3nt: TGTGCCAGCAGCTCGGTGGGGGCCATCACCTACGAGCAGTACTTC

abundance: -
j_gene: TRBJ1-1
d_gene: TRBD1
v_gene: TRBV9
CDR3aa: CASSVDRDFNTEAFF
CDR3nt: TGTGCCAGCAGCGTCGACAGGGATTTTAACACTGAAGCTTTCTTT

abundance: -
j_gene: TRBJ1-1
d_gene: -
v_gene: TRBV12-3/TRBV12-4
CDR3aa: CASRTENTEAFF
CDR3nt: TGTGCCAGCAGGACAGAGAACACTGAAGCTTTCTTT

abundance: -
j_gene: TRBJ1-1
d_gene: -
v_gene: TRBV11-2
CDR3aa: CASSLAGRGTEAFF
CDR3nt: TGTGCCAGCAGCTTAGCAGGCAGGGGTACTGAAGCTTTCTTT

abundance: -
j_gene: TRBJ2-7
d_gene: TRBD1
v_gene: TRBV29-1
CDR3aa: CSVDPGQGSEEQYF
CDR3nt: TGCAGCGTTGATCCGGGACAGGGTTCGGAAGAGCAGTACTTC

abundance: few
j_gene: TRBJ2-6
d_gene: TRBD1
v_gene: TRBV5-4
CDR3aa: CASSPRTGGGANVLTF
CDR3nt: TGTGCCAGCAGCCCCCGGACAGGGGGTGGGGCCAACGTCCTGACTTTC

abundance: -
j_gene: TRBJ1-1
d_gene: -
v_gene: TRBV6-5
CDR3aa: CASSYRSPGEWKQF
CDR3nt: TGTGCCAGCAGTTATCGTTCCCCCGGGGAATGGAAACAATTT

abundance: -
j_gene: TRBJ2-2
d_gene: TRBD1
v_gene: TRBV18
CDR3aa: CASSSTPGQGNTGELFF
CDR3nt: TGTGCCAGCTCATCGACCCCGGGACAGGGGAATACCGGGGAGCTGTTTTTT

abundance: -
j_gene: TRBJ2-1
d_gene: TRBD2
v_gene: TRBV6-2/TRBV6-3
CDR3aa: CASSYSPGLAGISSYNEQFF
CDR3nt: TGTGCCAGCAGTTATTCGCCGGGACTAGCGGGGATTAGCTCCTACAATGAGCAGTTCTTC

abundance: -
j_gene: TRBJ1-4
d_gene: -
v_gene: TRBV5-4
CDR3aa: CASSLAGRASEKLFF
CDR3nt: TGTGCCAGCAGCTTAGCGGGAAGGGCCTCTGAAAAACTGTTTTTT

abundance: -
j_gene: TRBJ1-2
d_gene: -
v_gene: TRBV30
CDR3aa: CAWRGTSGYTF
CDR3nt: TGTGCCTGGCGGGGGACGTCGGGCTACACCTTC

abundance: -
j_gene: TRBJ2-7
d_gene: TRBD1
v_gene: TRBV5-1
CDR3aa: CASSIGVGTGWDEQYF
CDR3nt: TGCGCCAGCAGCATAGGAGTAGGGACAGGGTGGGACGAGCAGTACTTC

abundance: -
j_gene: TRBJ2-5
d_gene: TRBD2
v_gene: TRBV2
CDR3aa: CATLSGGVETQYF
CDR3nt: TGTGCCACCCTTAGCGGGGGGGTGGAGACCCAGTACTTC

abundance: -
j_gene: TRBJ2-3
d_gene: TRBD2
v_gene: TRBV11-2
CDR3aa: CASSQPITSGGAGDTQYF
CDR3nt: TGTGCCAGCAGCCAACCTATAACTAGCGGGGGGGCCGGGGATACGCAGTATTTT

abundance: few
j_gene: TRBJ1-3
d_gene: -
v_gene: TRBV7-6
CDR3aa: CASSLARGYLGNTIYF
CDR3nt: TGTGCCAGCAGCTTGGCGCGGGGATATCTTGGAAACACCATATATTTT

abundance: -
j_gene: TRBJ2-5
d_gene: TRBD1
v_gene: TRBV19
CDR3aa: CATVDRAGRETQYF
CDR3nt: TGTGCCACCGTGGACAGGGCGGGAAGAGAGACCCAGTACTTC

abundance: -
j_gene: TRBJ1-4
d_gene: TRBD1
v_gene: TRBV4-3
CDR3aa: CASSLGQLVNEKLFF
CDR3nt: TGCGCCAGCAGCCTGGGACAGCTGGTTAATGAAAAACTGTTTTTT

abundance: -
j_gene: TRBJ1-1
d_gene: TRBD1
v_gene: TRBV6-6
CDR3aa: CASSRQGALNTEAFF
CDR3nt: TGTGCCAGCAGTAGACAGGGGGCCCTGAACACTGAAGCTTTCTTT

abundance: -
j_gene: TRBJ2-2
d_gene: -
v_gene: TRBV6-5
CDR3aa: CASSYAGPTGELFF
CDR3nt: TGTGCCAGCAGTTACGCGGGACCCACCGGGGAGCTGTTTTTT

abundance: -
j_gene: TRBJ1-2
d_gene: TRBD1
v_gene: TRBV25-1
CDR3aa: CASSEWGQGAYYGYTF
CDR3nt: TGTGCCAGCAGTGAATGGGGACAGGGGGCATACTATGGCTACACCTTC

abundance: -
j_gene: TRBJ2-7
d_gene: TRBD2
v_gene: TRBV10-1
CDR3aa: CASSPRTSGYEQYF
CDR3nt: TGCGCCAGCAGTCCCCGGACTAGCGGATACGAGCAGTACTTC

abundance: -
j_gene: TRBJ2-1
d_gene: -
v_gene: TRBV9
CDR3aa: CASSAGLLSSYNEQFF
CDR3nt: TGTGCCAGCAGCGCGGGACTTCTGAGCTCCTATAATGAGCAGTTCTTC

abundance: -
j_gene: TRBJ2-7
d_gene: -
v_gene: TRBV19
CDR3aa: CASSIDGGTDSYEQYF
CDR3nt: TGTGCCAGTAGTATAGACGGAGGGACCGACTCCTACGAGCAGTACTTC

abundance: -
j_gene: TRBJ1-1
d_gene: TRBD1
v_gene: TRBV5-1
CDR3aa: CASSWGTGAGTEAFF
CDR3nt: TGCGCCAGCAGCTGGGGGACAGGGGCGGGAACTGAAGCTTTCTTT

abundance: few
j_gene: TRBJ1-2
d_gene: -
v_gene: TRBV6-5
CDR3aa: CASSYRGGYGYTF
CDR3nt: TGTGCCAGCAGTTATCGAGGGGGCTATGGCTACACCTTC